These 13 T cell receptor beta chains were all obtained from the same sample, sequenced in a study of vaccination and CD4 T cells after COVID-19. Described treatment: roughly 11-day PBMC culture with coronavirus spike peptide pools or control peptides (ViraFEST assay). An Oncomine TCR Beta short-read assay was used to sequence the DNA from cultured CD4+ T cells. TCRdb re-derived calls from the PCR reads in MiXCR, one entry per CDR3 protein. The table has about 16,000 distinct CDR3 sequences, nearly 55% seen once; the top ten hold roughly 20%. These receptors' targets are unknown. The sample here was CD4+ T cells from blood, cultured in vitro, taken before SARS-CoV-2 vaccination. These receptors were obtained from a human donor who had recovered from COVID-19.

The rearrangement links TRBV18 to TRBJ2-5; a possible D gene is TRBD1 (6 bases). Between the trimmed V and J ends, which lost 8 bases and 3 bases, there was a span of 22 bases. The germline V gene encodes CDR1 KGHSH and CDR2 LQKENI. The CDR3 runs 16 residues. The CDR3 nucleotides read TGTGCCAGCCCAAAAACAGGGAGAGGGAGAAAAGAGACCCAGTACTTC. As protein: CASPKTGRGRKETQYF.

The chain couples TRBV20-1 to TRBJ2-5, with 8 bases aligning to TRBD2. V lost 1 base to trimming and J lost 2 bases; unmatched junction nucleotides: 3. This CDR3 has 14 amino acids. Germline loops: CDR1 DFQATT, CDR2 SNEGSKA (reference sequence). CDR3 loop: CSARGSGNQETQYF. CDR3 coding DNA: TGCAGTGCTAGAGGTAGCGGGAATCAAGAGACCCAGTACTTC.

By share of the sample, this clonotype is large. This chain links TRBV20-1 with TRBJ1-5; TRBD1 is a possible D gene (5 bases). Trimming removed 6 bases from V and 6 bases from J, with 18 bases in between. The CDR3 is 14 amino acids. The V gene's germline CDR1 is DFQATT and CDR2 SNEGSKA (reference sequence). CDR3 in amino acids: CSARWRGASQPQHF. Here the CDR3 DNA reads TGCAGTGCCAGATGGAGGGGCGCGAGTCAGCCCCAGCATTTT.

This clonotype has a handful of counts. This chain links TRBV20-1 with TRBJ1-2; D uncertain. Germline CDR1 reads DFQATT; CDR2 reads SNEGSKA (reference sequence). This CDR3 region has 13 residues. With 6 bases removed from V and 8 bases from J, the gap between germline ends came to 19 bases. The CDR3 nucleotides read TGCAGTGCCTCCGTTACCCAAAGCGAGGGCTACACCTTC. Residues: CSASVTQSEGYTF.

This clonotype was counted only a few times. The gene calls are TRBV7-9 and TRBJ2-6; no clear D gene. The length of the CDR3 is 14 residues. Trimming removed 3 bases from V and 9 bases from J, with 12 bases in between. Germline V gene sequence: CDR1 SEHNR, CDR2 FQNEAQ (reference sequence). The CDR3 sequence: CASSFTTARNVLTF. The DNA of the CDR3 is TGTGCCAGCAGCTTCACTACAGCCCGCAACGTCCTGACTTTC.

For the CDR3, the DNA is TGCAGTGCTTCGAGGGGGGACAGGGGGCACACCGGGGAGCTGTTTTTT. The encoded protein is CSASRGDRGHTGELFF. This chain connects TRBV20-1 to TRBJ2-2; 12 positions agree with TRBD1. The CDR3 is 16 amino acids. The ends lost 5 bases at V and 3 bases at J; junction bases unmatched: 7. Germline CDR1 and CDR2: DFQATT and SNEGSKA (reference sequence).

This clonotype was picked up a small number of times. Here the CDR3 DNA reads TGTGCCAGCAGTAGATATGGGGCCCCCGGGGAGCTGTTTTTT. This codes for CASSRYGAPGELFF. The chain carries TRBV7-2 and TRBJ2-2; the D gene is possibly TRBD1 (5 bases). This CDR3 has 14 amino acids. Trimming took 6 bases from V and 6 from J, leaving 14 bases between them. The V gene's germline CDR1 is SGHTA and CDR2 FQGNSA. Together with reference TRBV7-2 and TRBJ2-2, the CDR3 gives the full variable domain: GAGVSQSPSNKVTEKGKDVELRCDPISGHTALYWYRQSLGQGLEFLIYFQGNSAPDKSGLPSDRFSAERTGGSVSTLTIQRTQQEDSAVYLCASSRYGAPGELFFGEGSRLTVL.

The chain links TRBV7-9 to TRBJ1-2; D is perhaps TRBD1 (5 bases). Trimming pared 5 bases from V and 2 bases from J, leaving 9 bases between. Looked up from germline, CDR1 is SEHNR and CDR2 is FQNEAQ (reference sequence). The length of the CDR3 is 13 residues. CDR3 DNA sequence: TGTGCCAGCAGCGACAGCCGCAACTATGGCTACACCTTC. This translates into CASSDSRNYGYTF.

The chain couples TRBV10-3 to TRBJ2-5; D not certain. Trimming pared 5 bases from V and 2 bases from J, leaving 9 bases between. Germline-derived CDR1 and CDR2 are ENHRY and SYGVKD. This CDR3 contains 13 residues. CDR3 sequence: CAISQDGQETQYF. The CDR3 DNA follows: TGTGCCATCAGTCAGGATGGGCAAGAGACCCAGTACTTC.

CDR3 in amino acids: CASSSNRAGELFF. CDR3 in DNA: TGTGCCAGCAGTTCCAATCGGGCGGGGGAGCTGTTTTTT. The gene calls are TRBV6-2 or TRBV6-3 and TRBJ2-2; D is ambiguous. Germline-derived CDR1 and CDR2 are MNHEY and SVGEGT. Trimming took 4 bases from V and 8 from J, leaving 11 bases between them. This CDR3 has 13 amino acids.

The J gene is TRBJ2-1, the V gene TRBV20-1, with a weak D call TRBD1 (5 bases). From germline, CDR1 is DFQATT and CDR2 SNEGSKA (reference sequence). The CDR3 consists of 16 residues. V lost 0 bases, J lost 1 base, and 13 bases lay in between. CDR3 nucleotide sequence: TGCAGTGCTAGAGACGTAGGGGAAGGGTCCTACAATGAGCAGTTCTTC. It encodes CSARDVGEGSYNEQFF.

This chain joins TRBV11-2 and TRBJ2-7; D is possibly TRBD1 or TRBD2 (5 bases each). Germline V gene lookup returns CDR1 SGHAT and CDR2 FQNNGV. The CDR3 length is 13 residues. Trimming cost V 6 bases and J 6 bases, with 15 bases left between them. CDR3 coding DNA: TGTGCCAGCAGGAAACTTGGGACCGTCGAGCAGTACTTC. Translation gives CASRKLGTVEQYF. Filled out from reference TRBV11-2 and TRBJ2-7, the complete variable domain reads EAGVAQSPRYKIIEKRQSVAFWCNPISGHATLYWYQQILGQGPKLLIQFQNNGVVDDSQLPKDRFSAERLKGVDSTLKIQPAKLEDSAVYLCASRKLGTVEQYFGPGTRLTVT.

This clonotype has just one count. V and J are TRBV6-1 and TRBJ2-1; no clear D gene. This CDR3 has 16 residues. Trimming left V 3 bases short and J 0 bases short, with 12 bases between. Germline-derived CDR1 and CDR2 are MNHNS and SASEGT. The CDR3 here is CASSDRPASSYNEQFF. CDR3 nucleotides: TGTGCCAGCAGTGACCGACCTGCAAGCTCCTACAATGAGCAGTTCTTC.